The present entry profiles one T cell receptor beta chain with its context. The entry originates in a study of blood T cell repertoires in COVID-19. Per the study methods: Amplifying reference gene primers gave estimates of nucleated cell counts. The method was immunoSEQ multiplex PCR; TCRdb's version includes in-frame clones alone and lacks a portion of them. V and J calls plus clone size are reproduced from that table; the DNA served to infer D and trimming. The data show 250,000 to 400,000 clones, about nine tenths seen once. CDR1 is DFQATT, CDR2 SNEGSKA, per germline (reference sequence). Deletions cut 3 bases from V and 0 bases from J, with 11 bases between. The CDR3 consists of 14 residues.

The clonotype originates from a woman aged 25 to 39 with COVID-19, enrolled during active disease. The J gene is TRBJ1-1, the V gene TRBV20-1, with D unclear. Sequences were obtained from peripheral blood. Written as DNA, the CDR3 is TGCAGTGCTAGTTCGGGTTTCATGAACACTGAAGCTTTCTTT. Residues: CSASSGFMNTEAFF.